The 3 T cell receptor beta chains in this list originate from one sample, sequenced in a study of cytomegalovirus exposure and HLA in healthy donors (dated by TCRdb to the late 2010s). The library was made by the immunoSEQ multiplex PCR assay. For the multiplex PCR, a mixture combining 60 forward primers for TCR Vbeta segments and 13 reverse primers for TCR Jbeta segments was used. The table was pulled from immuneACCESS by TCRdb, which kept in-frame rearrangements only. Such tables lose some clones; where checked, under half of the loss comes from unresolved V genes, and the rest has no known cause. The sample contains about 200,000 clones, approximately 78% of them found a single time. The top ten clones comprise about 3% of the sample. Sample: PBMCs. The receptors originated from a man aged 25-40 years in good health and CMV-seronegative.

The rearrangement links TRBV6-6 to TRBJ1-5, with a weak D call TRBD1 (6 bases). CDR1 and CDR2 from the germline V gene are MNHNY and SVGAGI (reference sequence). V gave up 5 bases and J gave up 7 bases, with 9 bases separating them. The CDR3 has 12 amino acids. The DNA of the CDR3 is TGTGCCAGCAGTCCAGGGGCCCAGCCCCAGCATTTT. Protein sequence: CASSPGAQPQHF.

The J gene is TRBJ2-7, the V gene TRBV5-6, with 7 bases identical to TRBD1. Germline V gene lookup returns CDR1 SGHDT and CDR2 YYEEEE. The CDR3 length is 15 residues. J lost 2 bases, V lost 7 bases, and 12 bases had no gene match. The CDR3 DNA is TGTGCCAGCGGATCGCGTTCGGGACAGACCTACGAGCAGTACTTC. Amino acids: CASGSRSGQTYEQYF.

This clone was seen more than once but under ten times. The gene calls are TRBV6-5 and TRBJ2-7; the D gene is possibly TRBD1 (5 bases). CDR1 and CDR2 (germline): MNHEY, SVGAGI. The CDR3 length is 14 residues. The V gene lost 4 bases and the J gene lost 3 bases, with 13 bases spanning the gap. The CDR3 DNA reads TGTGCCAGCAGTTTCACGACAGTCGGCTACGAGCAGTACTTC. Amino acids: CASSFTTVGYEQYF.